This record looks at one T cell receptor (beta chain) sequence and its context. The CDR3 runs 17 residues. Germline loops: CDR1 LNHNV, CDR2 YYDKDF (reference sequence). The V gene lost 1 base and the J gene lost 2 bases, with 16 bases spanning the gap. The data are from a study of blood T cell repertoires in COVID-19. The overall study: The origin of the acute and convalescent COVID-19 samples was the United States, Italy and Spain. T cells, B-cell-depleted T cells, or PBMCs supplied cDNA or gDNA.

In the source study's methods: For nucleated cells, counts were estimated from reference gene primer amplification. TCRdb keeps only in-frame clones here, not all; method: immunoSEQ multiplex PCR. D and trimming were read from the DNA, whereas the V and J calls and clone size are those reported in that table. The sample carries about 140,000 clones, around nine tenths recorded once. The sample consisted of peripheral blood. This clonotype was obtained from a human donor in a cohort sampled during active COVID-19. The chain is built from TRBV15 and TRBJ2-3; D is perhaps TRBD2 (6 bases). The CDR3 reads CATSRVPREAYTDTQYF. The CDR3, as DNA: TGTGCCACCAGCAGAGTACCTAGGGAGGCTTACACAGATACGCAGTATTTT. Using reference TRBV15 and TRBJ2-3 for the parts outside the CDR3, the full variable domain is DAMVIQNPRYQVTQFGKPVTLSCSQTLNHNVMYWYQQKSSQAPKLLFHYYDKDFNNEADTPDNFQSRRPNTSFCFLDIRSPGLGDTAMYLCATSRVPREAYTDTQYFGPGTRLTVL.